This T cell receptor beta chain originates from a study of blood T cells in healthy people across ages. Together with a sample-barcoded 5' primer, a J-beta primer mix was included in a second PCR lasting about 7 to 11 cycles. Using its own MiXCR run on the 5' RACE reads, TCRdb lists one record per CDR3 protein. Of 1.5 million to 2 million distinct CDR3 sequences in the sample, roughly two fifths were seen once. Trimming removed 5 bases from V and 4 bases from J; junction bases left unmatched: 14. Germline values: CDR1 SGHTA, CDR2 FQGNSA. This CDR3 has 17 amino acids. Only a few counts were recorded for this clonotype.

The source of this sequence is a human donor in good health. The source material was blood. The chain uses TRBV7-2 and TRBJ1-2; 9 bases are shared with TRBD1. The CDR3 spells CASSPVPLQGASYGYTF. CDR3 nucleotide sequence: TGTGCCAGCAGCCCAGTCCCATTACAGGGGGCGTCCTATGGCTACACCTTC. Together with reference TRBV7-2 and TRBJ1-2, the CDR3 gives the full variable domain: GAGVSQSPSNKVTEKGKDVELRCDPISGHTALYWYRQSLGQGLEFLIYFQGNSAPDKSGLPSDRFSAERTGGSVSTLTIQRTQQEDSAVYLCASSPVPLQGASYGYTFGSGTRLTVV.